This T cell receptor beta chain was captured by sequencing in a study of shared clonotypes between healthy human individuals (dated by TCRdb to 2020 to 2022). Looking at the study overall: Three men and two women, aged 18 to 49 years, made up the cohort. Per donor, three plates each were used for CD4 naive and CD4 memory, two for CD8 naive, and one for CD8 memory. Different laboratories and diverse techniques were used to prepare libraries and sequence TCR repertoires, to increase sequencing depth and limit assay-specific biases. To estimate repertoire size and how much clonotype sharing occurs between individuals, the study deeply sequenced the blood TCR repertoires of about five healthy adults. Per donor, leukapheresis produced somewhere between about 0.94 and 9 billion PBMCs. What the work shows at the level of the full study, not this receptor alone: Incomplete sequencing was indicated by rarefaction of sorted-subset datasets, despite the large sequencing depth. Higher generation probabilities were observed for clonotypes shared by all four sorted-subset donors than for non-shared clonotypes. Larger estimated clonotype richness was generally found for naive subsets than for memory subsets. The genetic and exposure-history diversity represented was limited by the small number of donors. Pairwise subsampling indicated that sequencing depth was expected to affect the degree of clonotype sharing among donors. When a handful of donors were compared, the shared fraction of clonotypes was roughly 4.8% for naive CD4, 3% to 4% for naive CD8, more than 2% for memory CD4, and approximately 0.4% for memory CD8. Only blood was sampled, and tissue TCR repertoires likely differ from those in blood.

TCR CDR3 regions were amplified from genomic DNA by multiplex PCR using the deep immunoSEQ assay. Extracted genomic DNA from each cell subset was spread evenly across all wells of several immunoSEQ 96-well plates, with each plate serving as a replicate. For sorted subsets, roughly 200 ng of genomic DNA, equivalent to some 30,000 T cell genomes, went into each replicate PCR. Purified libraries were quantified with a Qubit 3.0 fluorometer, sized on a Bioanalyzer 2100, and re-quantified with the KAPA Library Quantification kit. Every immunoSEQ 96-well plate was sequenced on a dedicated single-read 150-cycle Illumina NextSeq 550 flow cell. The paper's data handling went like this. Because the immunoSEQ output included only junctional sequences and no quality scores, the filtering could not be the same as the filtering used for full-length reads. Sequences were annotated with PyIR, a Python wrapper for IgBLAST v1.9, and V/J genes and CDR3 were assigned using IMGT germline references. Any read was removed if the V/J assignment was weak (E-value above 1e-6), the CDR3 was missing, or the read contained stop codons, out-of-frame junctions, or ambiguous translated residues. V3J clonotypes were defined as sequences sharing an identical inferred V gene, J gene, and CDR3 amino acid sequence. To compute the percentage overlap between repertoires, the number of shared unique clonotypes was divided by the size of the smaller repertoire. Repertoire richness was assessed with RTK rarefaction, the Chao1 estimator, and Recon v2.1 estimates of unobserved clonotypes. For all TCRbeta clonotypes obtained by the gDNA method from a handful of donors, generation probabilities were computed with OLGA. The table was pulled from immuneACCESS by TCRdb, which kept in-frame rearrangements only. Such tables lose some clones; where checked, under half of the loss comes from unresolved V genes, and the rest has no known cause. V and J calls and clone size are as listed in that table; D and trimming were resolved from the DNA. Within this sample are about 680,000 clones, with more than 70% of them counted one time only. 1.5% to 2% of the sample is in the top ten clones.

With respect to this clone: Its binding antigen is unknown. One base away there is no much larger clone; base qualities are not given. This sample includes further DNA sequences coding for the same CDR3.

For CDR1 and CDR2, the germline V gene lists SGHTA and FQGTGA. The CDR3 sequence holds 13 residues, the cysteine and phenylalanine included. The retained sequence is limited to the CDR3, 39 bases, with the frame set at the first base. The trim is 5 bases for V and 2 bases for J, with a gap of 9 bases between the germline ends. The donors were healthy, HIV-negative adults with no recently reported acute infections or vaccinations. Every donor was a Caucasian adult living in Nashville, Tennessee, USA. CD4+ T cells were enriched by magnetic negative selection; naive cells were then positively selected on CD45RA, and the negative fraction formed the memory subset. Blood was collected by leukapheresis, and PBMCs were isolated by Ficoll-Histopaque density gradient centrifugation and then cryopreserved in liquid nitrogen vapor phase. Analytical flow cytometry was used to check the purity and quantity of each magnetically sorted T cell population. From each sorted fraction, genomic DNA was isolated and quantified by UV absorbance on a Nanodrop 2000c.

The sequence was collected from a woman in her thirties in good health. Recombination linked TRBV7-3 to TRBJ1-1; the D gene cannot be named for sure. The sample was memory CD4+ T cells sorted from blood. The cell subset or site tag for this specimen amounts to: CD45RA-negative fraction. The DNA sequence is TGTGCCAGCAGCCTAATGGAAAACACTGAAGCTTTCTTT. Its product reads: CASSLMENTEAFF.